This entry features one T cell receptor (beta chain) sequence. CDR3 size: 13 residues. V dropped 2 bases and J dropped 5; count of bases not matched to a gene: 2. Germline assignment: CDR1 SQVTM and CDR2 ANQGSEA. Assay used: immunoSEQ multiplex PCR; TCRdb lists only in-frame clones, some missing. This sample has roughly 38,000 clones, with around nine tenths found just once. This record belongs to a study of T cell changes during pregnancy in multiple sclerosis. The source of this sequence is a female donor in good health, enrolled as a control in a pregnancy study. Sequencing was performed on CD4+ T cells from peripheral blood mononuclear cells, taken in the second trimester of pregnancy. The chain carries TRBV29-1 and TRBJ2-5, with 10 bases aligning to TRBD1. CDR3 sequence: CSVEPGQGETQYF. The CDR3 DNA reads TGCAGCGTTGAACCGGGACAGGGGGAGACCCAGTACTTC.